Here is one T cell receptor beta chain with its context. Its antigen is currently not known. No clone much larger than this one lies a single base away; base qualities are absent. The meaning of the sample's treatment or condition label: approximately 18 received Ad26.COV2.S at low or high dose, single or two shots; about 5 received placebo; per-sample allocation not given. Repertoires of vaccine and placebo recipients were sequenced from samples collected on day 63 after the first injection. In Cohort 1b, 20 to 25 adults aged 18-55 years were enrolled at a single site in Boston, USA, between 29 July and 7 August 2020. Ad26.COV2.S was a replication-incompetent adenovirus type 26 vector that expressed a prefusion-stabilized SARS-CoV-2 spike protein derived from the original Wuhan strain. CDR3 length: 15 amino acids, cysteine to phenylalanine. The only DNA kept is the CDR3, 45 bases in frame from the first base. CDR1 and CDR2, looked up from the germline V gene, are KGHDR and SFDVKD. V lost 3 bases and J lost 9 bases, and the count of bases not matched to a germline gene is 4.

The immunoSEQ Assay was the method used to sequence TCRbeta CDR3 regions. After extraction, genomic DNA underwent amplification by bias-controlled multiplex PCR, followed by high-throughput sequencing. The authors' analysis ran thus. To quantify the absolute abundance of every unique TCRbeta CDR3 region, sequences were collapsed and filtered. T cell fraction was estimated by normalizing TCRbeta template counts to usable DNA, with usable DNA measured through amplification of reference genes found in all nucleated cells. Repertoire TCRs were annotated as SARS-CoV-2-specific when V gene, CDR3 amino acid sequence and J gene were exactly matched to a known reactive TCR set. MIRA supplied the reference SARS-CoV-2 TCR set, which was filtered for enrichment in COVID-19-positive ImmuneCODE repertoires so that public or cross-reactive TCRs were removed. Drawing on the MIRA antigens, annotated TCRs were analysed further at the level of specific ORF or position within ORF. Depth was the summed frequency of annotated unique rearrangements, while breadth was defined as annotated unique rearrangements over total unique productive rearrangements. Group comparisons of TCR breadth used two-sided Wilcoxon rank-sum tests. The table was pulled from immuneACCESS by TCRdb, which kept in-frame rearrangements only. Such tables lose some clones; where checked, under half of the loss comes from unresolved V genes, and the rest has no known cause. D and trimming come from the DNA, and the V and J calls and clone size come from that table. The table for this sample lists 200,000 to 250,000 clones; 85% to 90% of them were counted only once. Around 10% of the sample lies in the top ten.

This record belongs to a study of Ad26.COV2.S vaccination and SARS-CoV-2 variants (dated by TCRdb to about 2021). Concerning the study at large: Vaccine-arm donors were drawn from COV1001, a multicentre, randomized, double-blind, placebo-controlled phase I-IIa trial of Ad26.COV2.S in healthy adults. Throughout the experiments and outcome assessment, investigators stayed blinded to trial group allocation. Sequencing of the TCRbeta repertoire served to evaluate the specificity and breadth of SARS-CoV-2-reactive T cell receptors following Ad26.COV2.S vaccination. Trial participants were randomized into five groups of five: low-dose or high-dose Ad26.COV2.S given once or twice, or placebo on both occasions. A total of around 32 samples were included in the TCR-sequenced set, comprising roughly 19 Ad26.COV2.S vaccine recipients, 5 placebo recipients and 8 SARS-CoV-2 convalescent individuals. Ad26.COV2.S was given intramuscularly at 5x10^10 or 1x10^11 viral particles, as a single shot or as two shots 56 days apart. The full study reports these points: Non-spike TCR breadth was comparable between vaccine and placebo recipients, consistent with the vaccine containing only spike. It was noted by the authors that total T cell responses may have been underestimated by the TCR breadth and depth analyses. The study lacked the statistical power to compare responses across vaccine doses or regimens. Substantial breadth of spike-specific CD8+ and CD4+ T cell responses was reported after vaccination. Ad26.COV2.S recipients had higher spike-specific TCR breadth than placebo recipients (P = 0.0014).

This TCR derives from a person between 18 and 65 years old who received the Ad26.COV2.S COVID-19 vaccine or a placebo. Material: peripheral blood, obtained in a trial of Ad26.COV2.S vaccine versus placebo. Rearrangement joined TRBV24-1 to TRBJ2-1; 13 bases in the junction line up with TRBD2. The CDR3 reads as follows: CATSDPGLAGSEQFF. Read as DNA, the sequence is TGTGCCACCAGTGATCCGGGACTAGCGGGAAGTGAGCAGTTCTTC.